The source of this T cell receptor beta chain is a study of identical twins. V was pared by 2 bases and J by 1 base, with 12 bases between. Germline V gene data show CDR1 as DFQATT and CDR2 as SNEGSKA (reference sequence). The CDR3 covers 14 residues. A universal primer site was added by template switching, and unique molecular identifiers were carried by the cDNA. One entry per CDR3 protein, called by TCRdb with MiXCR from the 5' RACE reads. Of 1,800,000 or so distinct CDR3 sequences in the sample, under 35% were seen once. This clonotype was detected ten times or more. The sample comprised cord blood. The chain uses TRBV20-1 and TRBJ2-7, with D perhaps TRBD1 (6 bases). The clonotype comes from a newborn girl in good health. The DNA of the CDR3 is TGCAGTGCTAGAAACGAGGGACAATCCTACGAGCAGTACTTC. As protein: CSARNEGQSYEQYF.